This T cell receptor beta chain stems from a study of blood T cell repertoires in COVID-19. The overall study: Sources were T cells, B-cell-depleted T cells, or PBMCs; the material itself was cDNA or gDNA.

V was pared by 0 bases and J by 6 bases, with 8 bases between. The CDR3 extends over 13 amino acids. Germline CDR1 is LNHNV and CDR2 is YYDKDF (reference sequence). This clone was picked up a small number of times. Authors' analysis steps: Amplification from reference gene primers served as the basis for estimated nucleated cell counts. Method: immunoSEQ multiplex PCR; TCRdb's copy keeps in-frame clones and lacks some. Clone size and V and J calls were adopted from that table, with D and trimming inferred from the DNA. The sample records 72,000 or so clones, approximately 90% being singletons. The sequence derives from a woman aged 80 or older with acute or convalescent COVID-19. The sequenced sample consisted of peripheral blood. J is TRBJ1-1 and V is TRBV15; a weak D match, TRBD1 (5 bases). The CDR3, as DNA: TGTGCCACCAGCAGAGATTGGGGCGCTGAAGCTTTCTTT. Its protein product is CATSRDWGAEAFF.